The clone carrying this T cell receptor (beta chain) was seen more than once but under ten times. Its specificity is unknown. Losses at the gene ends were 3 bases for V and 0 bases for J; bases not matched to a gene: 6. CDR1 SGHDT and CDR2 YYEEEE come from the germline V gene. This CDR3 region has 16 residues. The entry originates in a study of cytomegalovirus exposure and HLA in healthy donors. General observations from the study: The classifier reportedly diagnosed cytomegalovirus status with high specificity and sensitivity.

A multiplex PCR was run with 60 Vbeta primers and 13 Jbeta primers. Assay used: immunoSEQ multiplex PCR; TCRdb lists only in-frame clones, some missing. This table has 90,000 to 100,000 clones, approximately 78% appearing once. Sequencing input: PBMCs. The chain uses TRBV5-6 and TRBJ1-5, with 7 bases that match TRBD1. This clonotype was sampled from a man between 40 and 49 years old in good health and CMV-seronegative. For the CDR3, the DNA is TGTGCCAGCAGCTCAAGGACAGGCCATAGCAATCAGCCCCAGCATTTT. Translated, it gives CASSSRTGHSNQPQHF.